Many counts were recorded for the clone carrying this T cell receptor beta chain. Its antigen is unidentified. Cells sorted as Tregs were CD4+, CD25+ and CD127-/low. Study-level points and caveats: Tumor-infiltrating Treg TCR alpha and beta sequences overlapped most with tumor naive CD4+ T cells, then blood naive.

Germline V CDR1 and CDR2: MNHEY, SMNVEV (reference sequence). With V trimmed by 4 bases and J by 8 bases, 10 bases remained unmatched. This CDR3 is 16 amino acids long. TCRdb fed the 5' RACE reads into MiXCR, producing one record per CDR3 protein. The sample consists of over 40,000 distinct CDR3 sequences, over 20% of them appearing once. The sample taken for sequencing was Tregs sorted from a lymph node. The chain carries TRBV27 and TRBJ2-1; the match to TRBD2 covers 11 bases. The clonotype comes from a female donor with breast cancer. In DNA, the CDR3 is TGTGCCAGCAGTTACCTCCAACTAGCGGGAGTGTATGAGCAGTTCTTC. Translation: CASSYLQLAGVYEQFF.